Presented here are 14 T cell receptor beta chains from one specimen sequenced in a study of blood T cell repertoires in COVID-19. Clones were read by immunoSEQ multiplex PCR, and TCRdb kept only the in-frame ones, dropping some. The sample holds roughly 440,000 clones, about 91% seen once. Material: peripheral blood. These TCRs come from a woman aged 45-60 years with COVID-19, enrolled during active disease.

This rearrangement joins TRBV11-3 to TRBJ2-2; 11 bases line up with TRBD1. In germline, CDR1 is SGHNT, CDR2 YENEEA. The J segment lost 6 bases and the V segment lost 4 bases, leaving 7 bases of the junction unmatched. The CDR3 consists of 16 residues. The CDR3 loop is CASSSRPGQGAGELFF. The CDR3 bases are TGTGCCAGCAGCTCCAGACCGGGACAGGGGGCCGGGGAGCTGTTTTTT.

The DNA of the CDR3 is TGCGCCAGCACTCGCCGCAGGCCGGGGGAGACCCAGTACTTC. This encodes CASTRRRPGETQYF. V and J are TRBV23-1 and TRBJ2-5; D perhaps matches TRBD2 (5 bases). TRBV23-1 is given ORF status, its function remaining uncertain. The CDR3 length is 14 residues. The ends were cut back, 7 bases at V and 5 bases at J, with 17 bases in the middle.

The chain is built from TRBV14 and TRBJ2-1, with 7 bases matching TRBD1. Germline CDR1 and CDR2: SGHDN and FVKESK. Germline trimming cut 4 bases from V and 3 bases from J; bases unmatched to any gene: 9. The CDR3 runs to 16 residues. The CDR3 sequence: CASSRNRDSYYNEQFF. Written as DNA, the CDR3 is TGTGCCAGCAGCCGAAACCGGGACAGCTACTACAATGAGCAGTTCTTC.

The V call is TRBV9, the J call TRBJ1-2, with D perhaps TRBD1 (5 bases). CDR3 length: 16 amino acids. Germline V gene lookup returns CDR1 SGDLS and CDR2 YYNGEE. Trimming stripped 4 bases from V and 3 bases from J, with 19 bases between. CDR3 loop: CASSSSTGNFYYGYTF. The CDR3 DNA is TGTGCCAGCAGCTCAAGCACAGGAAATTTTTACTATGGCTACACCTTC.

The rearrangement uses TRBV27 and TRBJ2-1; a possible D gene is TRBD2 (5 bases). Germline V lookup: CDR1 MNHEY, CDR2 SMNVEV (reference sequence). The germline V and J ends were trimmed by 8 bases and 4 bases, with 9 bases remaining between them. This CDR3 is 12 amino acids long. In nucleotides, the CDR3 is TGTGCCAGCCGTGGACTGTACAATGAGCAGTTCTTC. The encoded protein is CASRGLYNEQFF.

This clone was detected a few times. V and J are TRBV11-2 and TRBJ1-1, with no clear D. CDR3 length: 13 amino acids. The V end was cut by 1 base, the J end by 6 bases, with 9 bases between. CDR1 SGHAT and CDR2 FQNNGV come from the germline V gene. CDR3 coding DNA: TGTGCCAGCAGCTTAGCGGGAGGGCCTGAAGCTTTCTTT. It translates to CASSLAGGPEAFF.

V usage is TRBV3-1 (or the pseudogene TRBV3-2) and J usage is TRBJ2-3; D perhaps matches TRBD2 (5 bases). Germline values: CDR1 LGHDT, CDR2 YNNKEL (reference sequence). The CDR3 spans 12 residues. V lost 4 bases, J lost 8 bases, and 10 bases lay in between. CDR3 loop: CASSPDEGTQYF. In nucleotides, the CDR3 is TGTGCCAGCAGCCCCGACGAGGGTACGCAGTATTTT.

The chain couples TRBV2 to TRBJ1-1; D is undetermined. Trimming cost V 6 bases and J 3 bases, with 11 bases left between them. Germline V gene sequence: CDR1 SNHLY, CDR2 FYNNEI. The CDR3 sequence is 13 residues long. In nucleotides, the CDR3 is TGTGCCAGCAGCGTCCAGGCCTACACTGAAGCTTTCTTT. It specifies CASSVQAYTEAFF.

Note on this clone: Other DNA sequences in this sample translate to the same CDR3. The chain links TRBV6-1 to TRBJ1-1; D is ambiguous. Trimming cost V 0 bases and J 4 bases, with 6 bases left between them. The CDR3 has 13 residues. Germline V gene sequence: CDR1 MNHNS, CDR2 SASEGT. DNA of the CDR3: TGTGCCAGCAGTGAAGCTCGGGGCACTGAAGCTTTCTTT. This encodes CASSEARGTEAFF.

The chain employs TRBV21-1 and TRBJ2-3; the table gives TRBD1 as D, unverified against the DNA. TRBV21-1 constitutes a pseudogene. The CDR3 has 15 residues. The CDR3 loop is CASSKGDRRTDTQYF. The CDR3 region has the DNA TGTGCCAGCAGCAAGGGGGACAGGAGGACAGATACGCAGTATTTT.

The V call is TRBV29-1, the J call TRBJ2-3; 9 bases are shared with TRBD1. Trimming removed 2 bases from V and 6 bases from J; junction bases left unmatched: 3. Germline CDR1 and CDR2: SQVTM and ANQGSEA. The CDR3 loop spans 13 amino acids. The CDR3: CSVEWDREDTQYF. The CDR3 nucleotides are TGCAGCGTTGAATGGGACAGGGAGGATACGCAGTATTTT.

The genes are TRBV6-5 and TRBJ1-2, with D possibly matching TRBD1 (6 bases). Germline lookup yields CDR1 MNHEY and CDR2 SVGAGI. V was cut by 0 bases and J by 8 bases, with 10 bases left in between. The CDR3 loop spans 13 amino acids. The CDR3 loop reads CASSYSSGGGYTF. The CDR3 nucleotides read TGTGCCAGCAGTTACTCGTCGGGGGGCGGCTACACCTTC.

This chain links TRBV5-1 with TRBJ2-1; D ambiguous. The germline CDR1 and CDR2 sequences are SGHRS and YFSETQ. Trimming stripped 3 bases from V and 9 bases from J, with 7 bases between. This CDR3 is 11 amino acids long. In nucleotides, the CDR3 is TGCGCCAGCAGCTCCTCAGTTGAGCAGTTCTTC. As protein: CASSSSVEQFF.

This clone was picked up one time. The chain is built from TRBV5-1 and TRBJ1-1; the D gene is possibly TRBD1 (6 bases). CDR1 is SGHRS, CDR2 YFSETQ, per germline. The length of the CDR3 is 15 residues. V was clipped by 4 bases and J by 5 bases, with 18 bases between them. CDR3 sequence: CASSATAGVGTEAFF. CDR3 nucleotides: TGCGCCAGCAGCGCCACAGCAGGGGTGGGGACTGAAGCTTTCTTT.